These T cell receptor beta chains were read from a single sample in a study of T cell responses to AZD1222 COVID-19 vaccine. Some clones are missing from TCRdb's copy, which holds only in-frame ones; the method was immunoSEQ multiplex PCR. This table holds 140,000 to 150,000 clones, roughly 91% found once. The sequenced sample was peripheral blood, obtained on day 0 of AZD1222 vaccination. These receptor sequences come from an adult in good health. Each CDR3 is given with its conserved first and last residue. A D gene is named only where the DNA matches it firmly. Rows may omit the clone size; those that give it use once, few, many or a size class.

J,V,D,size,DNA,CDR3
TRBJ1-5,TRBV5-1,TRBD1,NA,TGCGCCAGCAGCTTGGAGGGGGACAGGGGGCAGCCCCAGCATTTT,CASSLEGDRGQPQHF
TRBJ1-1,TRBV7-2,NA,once,TGTGCCAGCAGGTTACAGCAGAACACTGAAGCTTTCTTT,CASRLQQNTEAFF
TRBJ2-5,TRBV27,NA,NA,TGTGCCAGCAGTTTATCGAGGGGGTTAGAGACCCAGTACTTC,CASSLSRGLETQYF
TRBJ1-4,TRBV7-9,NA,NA,TGTGCCAGCAGCTTTAGTGGGGGGCAGGGTGAAAAACTGTTTTTT,CASSFSGGQGEKLFF
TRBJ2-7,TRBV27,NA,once,TGTGCCAGCAGTTTAATCCCCCAGTGGTCGCCGGGGGTCTACGAGCAGTACTTC,CASSLIPQWSPGVYEQYF
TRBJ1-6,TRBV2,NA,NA,TGTGCCAGCAGTGAAAGACAGCTAATTAATTCACCCCTCCACTTT,CASSERQLINSPLHF
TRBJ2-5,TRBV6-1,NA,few,TGTGCCAGCAGTGAATATATGACCCAGTACTTC,CASSEYMTQYF
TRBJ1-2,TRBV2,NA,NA,TGTGCCAGCAATGATGATCGGAGTTTTGATGGCTACACCTTC,CASNDDRSFDGYTF
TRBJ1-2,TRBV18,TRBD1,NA,TGTGCCAGCTCAATCACAGGGGGATCAAACTATGGCTACACCTTC,CASSITGGSNYGYTF
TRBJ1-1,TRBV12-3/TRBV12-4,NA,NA,TGTGCCAGCAGTACGAACACTGAAGCTTTCTTT,CASSTNTEAFF
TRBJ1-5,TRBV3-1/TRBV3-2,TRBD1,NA,TGTGCCAGCAGCCTCGGGACAGGGCGAAATCAGCCCCAGCATTTT,CASSLGTGRNQPQHF
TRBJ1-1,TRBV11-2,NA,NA,TGTGCCAGCAGCTTAGTGGGACGAGGGGCTGAAGCTTTCTTT,CASSLVGRGAEAFF
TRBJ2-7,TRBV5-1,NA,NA,TGCGCCAGCAGCTTTTTTTCCGACGAGCAGTACTTC,CASSFFSDEQYF
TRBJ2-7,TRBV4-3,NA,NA,TGCGCCAGCAGCCAGATCCCTGGATACGAGCAGTACTTC,CASSQIPGYEQYF
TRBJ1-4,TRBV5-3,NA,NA,TGTGCCAGAAGCTTCAGGGCGAAGAAGTTCCCCGATGAAAAACTGTTTTTT,CARSFRAKKFPDEKLFF
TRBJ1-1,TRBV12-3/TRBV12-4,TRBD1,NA,TGTGCCACCAGTGGACAGGAGGACACTGAAGCTTTCTTT,CATSGQEDTEAFF
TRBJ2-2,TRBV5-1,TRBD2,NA,TGCGCCAGCAGCTGGGGACTAGCCGACACCGGGGAGCTGTTTTTT,CASSWGLADTGELFF
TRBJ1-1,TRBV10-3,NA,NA,TGTGCCATCAGCGAGCCTGGTGGGGGTAACACTGAAGCTTTCTTT,CAISEPGGGNTEAFF
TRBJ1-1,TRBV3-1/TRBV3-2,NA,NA,TGTGCCAGCAGCCAAGATGGAACGGTGAACACTGAAGCTTTCTTT,CASSQDGTVNTEAFF
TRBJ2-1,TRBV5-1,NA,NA,TGCGCCAGCAGCGTTTCTGGGGGGGGCGCATATGAGCAGTTCTTC,CASSVSGGGAYEQFF
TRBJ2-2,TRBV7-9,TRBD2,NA,TGTGCCAGCAGCATGGGACTAGGGAACACCGGGGAGCTGTTTTTT,CASSMGLGNTGELFF
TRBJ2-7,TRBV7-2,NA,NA,TGTGCCAGCAGCTTCGTCTTTGGCGAGCAGTACTTC,CASSFVFGEQYF
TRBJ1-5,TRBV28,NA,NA,TGTGCCAGCAGTCCCGGTAAGGGGAGTAATCAGCCCCAGCATTTT,CASSPGKGSNQPQHF
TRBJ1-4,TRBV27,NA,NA,TGTGCCAGCAGTTTATTCCGGGGTGTGGTTGAAAAACTGTTTTTT,CASSLFRGVVEKLFF
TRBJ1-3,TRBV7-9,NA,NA,TGTGCCAGCAGCTTTCCGAGGGCCTCTGGAAACACCATATATTTT,CASSFPRASGNTIYF
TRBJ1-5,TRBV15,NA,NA,TGTGCCACCAGCAGAGATCGACGCAGAAACAATCAGCCCCAGCATTTT,CATSRDRRRNNQPQHF
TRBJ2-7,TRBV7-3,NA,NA,TGTGCCAGCAGCTTAATGGGGGACTCCTACGAGCAGTACTTC,CASSLMGDSYEQYF
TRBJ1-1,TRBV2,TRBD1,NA,TGTGCCAGGGGGCAGGGAGGCCAGGGGGACACTGAAGCTTTCTTT,CARGQGGQGDTEAFF
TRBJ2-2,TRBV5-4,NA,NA,TGTGCCAGCAGCACCCAAACTAGTTTTCCCGGGGAGCTGTTTTTT,CASSTQTSFPGELFF
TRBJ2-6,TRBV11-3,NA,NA,TGTGCCAGCGGCAAAACCGGTGACTCTGGGGCCAACGTCCTGACTTTC,CASGKTGDSGANVLTF
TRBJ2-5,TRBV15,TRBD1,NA,TGTGCCACCAGACAGGGGGTGGAGACCCAGTACTTC,CATRQGVETQYF
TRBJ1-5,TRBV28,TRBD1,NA,TGTGCCAGCACCGGGACAGAGGGGTATAGCAATCAGCCCCAGCATTTT,CASTGTEGYSNQPQHF
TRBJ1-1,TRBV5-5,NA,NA,TGTGCCAGCAGCTTGAGAAAGACAGCCGGAACTGAAGCTTTCTTT,CASSLRKTAGTEAFF
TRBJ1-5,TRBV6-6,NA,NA,TGTGCCAGCAGTCAGACAGGCCGACAGCCCCAGCATTTT,CASSQTGRQPQHF
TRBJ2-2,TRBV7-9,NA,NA,TGTGCCAGCAGCTTAGTCAGTATGGGACTGCTCCTTGGTTTAGAATTT,CASSLVSMGLLLGLEF
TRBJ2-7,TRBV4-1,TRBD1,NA,TGCGCCAGCAGCCCCCCTGGGGACAGGGAGTCCTACGAGCAGTACTTC,CASSPPGDRESYEQYF
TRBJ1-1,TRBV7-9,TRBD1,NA,TGTGCCAGCAGCTGGGGACAGGGCGACACTGAAGCTTTCTTT,CASSWGQGDTEAFF
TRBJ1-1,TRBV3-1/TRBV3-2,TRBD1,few,TGTGCCAGCAGCTTGGGACAGATGAACACTGAAGCTTTCTTT,CASSLGQMNTEAFF
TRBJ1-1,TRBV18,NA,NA,TGTGCCAGCTCACCACCAGGACGAGTAGGGGTCACTGAAGCTTTCTTT,CASSPPGRVGVTEAFF
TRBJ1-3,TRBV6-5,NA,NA,TGTGCCAGCGGGACACTCCGAAACACCATATATTTT,CASGTLRNTIYF
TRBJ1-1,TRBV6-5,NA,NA,TGTGCCACCCAACCTTGGAAGGGTAGCACTGAAGCTTTCTTT,CATQPWKGSTEAFF
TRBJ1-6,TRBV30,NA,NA,TGTGCCTGGGAGGGGAGGGGGGCCGGTTCACCCCTCCACTTT,CAWEGRGAGSPLHF